Below, 25 T cell receptor beta chains from the same sample are listed, as sequenced in a study of persistence of HIV-infected CD4 T cells. These receptors have no identified antigens. The libraries were made with immunoSEQ version 4 in survey mode. Clones were sequenced by immunoSEQ multiplex PCR, and TCRdb holds only the in-frame ones, with some missing. In the table there are over 40,000 clones, about four fifths of which are singletons. Overlapping HIV-1 Gag 15-mer peptides at 0.95 to 1 ug per peptide per mL were used. Sorted nonresponding memory CD4+ T cells were CD40L-negative, CD69-negative, CD45RO-high. The sequencing here drew on CD4+ T cells sorted from PBMCs after approximately 18-hour stimulation, taken from a patient who received antiretroviral therapy. These receptors all come from an adult man with HIV who was CMV-seropositive.

Only one count was recorded for this clone. The chain joins TRBV6-5 to TRBJ1-5; TRBD1 agrees at 9 bases. Germline V gives CDR1 MNHEY, CDR2 SVGAGI. V was clipped by 2 bases and J by 7 bases; unmatched bases: 3. This CDR3 region has 14 residues. The CDR3 loop is CASSYGTGRQPQHF. Written as DNA, the CDR3 is TGTGCCAGCAGTTACGGGACAGGGAGGCAGCCCCAGCATTTT.

This chain links TRBV19 with TRBJ2-1, with D maybe TRBD1 (5 bases). The CDR3 runs to 13 residues. V lost 6 bases and J 5 bases, leaving 11 bases between the germline ends. Germline assignment: CDR1 LNHDA and CDR2 SQIVND (reference sequence). The CDR3 loop reads CASRATGDNEQFF. CDR3 DNA: TGTGCCAGTAGGGCCACAGGAGACAATGAGCAGTTCTTC.

The J gene is TRBJ1-4, the V gene TRBV7-8; D possibly corresponds to TRBD1 (5 bases). The CDR3 spans 13 residues. Germline lookup yields CDR1 SGHVS and CDR2 FQNEAQ. Trimming left V 7 bases short and J 12 bases short, with 18 bases between. The CDR3 nucleotides are TGTGCCAGCATCTCACCTCAATCGGGGGAACTGTTTTTT. Encoded protein: CASISPQSGELFF.

The chain has TRBV9 and TRBJ1-5; D is uncertain. Germline V gene sequence: CDR1 SGDLS, CDR2 YYNGEE. Trimming removed 4 bases from V and 2 bases from J, with 13 bases in between. The CDR3 sequence is 15 residues long. The CDR3 coding sequence is TGTGCCAGCAGCCCACGACCTGGGGGCAATCAGCCCCAGCATTTT. Its translation: CASSPRPGGNQPQHF.

The chain employs TRBV25-1 and TRBJ1-6; the D is unclear. In germline, CDR1 is MGHDK, CDR2 SYGVNS. There are 15 residues in the CDR3. The V end lost 5 bases, the J end lost 6 bases, and 14 bases lay between the germline ends. CDR3 amino acids: CASSWSTAANSPLHF. The CDR3 DNA sequence: TGTGCCAGCAGTTGGTCGACGGCCGCTAATTCACCCCTCCACTTT.

The chain combines TRBV11-3 with TRBJ2-2; 9 bases align to TRBD1. This CDR3 spans 15 amino acids. V lost 5 bases to trimming and J lost 7 bases; unmatched junction nucleotides: 8. Germline lookup yields CDR1 SGHNT and CDR2 YENEEA. The CDR3 loop is CASSPTGGNFGELFF. The CDR3 nucleotides are TGTGCCAGCAGCCCCACAGGGGGCAATTTCGGGGAGCTGTTTTTT.

DNA for the CDR3: TGTGCCATCAGTGTTACCCGGGGGGTCGCTGGGGGTGAGCAGTTCTTC. Translated: CAISVTRGVAGGEQFF. The V and J genes are TRBV10-3 and TRBJ2-1; 7 nucleotides line up with TRBD2. V was pared by 4 bases and J by 9 bases, with 15 bases of the junction left unmatched. Germline-derived CDR1 and CDR2 are ENHRY and SYGVKD. The CDR3 sequence is 16 residues long.

J is TRBJ2-6 and V is TRBV3-1 (or the pseudogene TRBV3-2); TRBD1 aligns across 8 bases. CDR3 length: 17 residues. The germline gives CDR1 LGHDT, CDR2 YNNKEL (reference sequence). V lost 6 bases and J lost 0; bases outside the gene matches: 7. The CDR3 DNA reads as TGTGCCAGCAGTACCGGGACAGGATCCTCTGGGGCCAACGTCCTGACTTTC. Its translation: CASSTGTGSSGANVLTF.

Only one count was recorded for this clone. This sequence joins TRBV27 and TRBJ1-6; a weak D match, TRBD1 (6 bases). The CDR3 loop spans 14 amino acids. The V end was cut by 7 bases, the J end by 9 bases, with 16 bases between. Germline values: CDR1 MNHEY, CDR2 SMNVEV (reference sequence). The CDR3 protein is CASTSQGSRSPLHF. The CDR3 DNA reads TGTGCCAGCACGTCTCAGGGGAGTCGTTCACCCCTCCACTTT.

The chain links TRBV7-9 to TRBJ2-5, with 9 bases lining up with TRBD1. V trimming: 4 bases; J trimming: 4 bases; junction bases outside the gene matches: 10. Germline V gene lookup returns CDR1 SEHNR and CDR2 FQNEAQ (reference sequence). This CDR3 region has 16 residues. In DNA form, the CDR3 reads TGTGCCAGCAGCTCCCCGGGACAGGGAGAGAGAGAGACCCAGTACTTC. This encodes CASSSPGQGERETQYF.

The rearrangement joins TRBV7-8 to TRBJ1-6, with D tentatively TRBD1 (5 bases). The ends were cut back, 5 bases at V and 0 bases at J, with 14 bases in the middle. The CDR3 runs 17 residues. Germline V CDR1 and CDR2: SGHVS, FQNEAQ. The CDR3 DNA follows: TGTGCCAGCAGCCCAGTTGGGGGGGGCTCCTATAATTCACCCCTCCACTTT. Translated, it gives CASSPVGGGSYNSPLHF.

This clone was seen a handful of times. The chain combines TRBV7-6 with TRBJ1-2; 7 bases agree with TRBD1. V was pared by 5 bases and J by 7 bases, with 7 bases of the junction left unmatched. This CDR3 has 13 amino acids. Germline values: CDR1 SGHVS, CDR2 FNYEAQ. CDR3 region: CASSPGTVSGYTF. The CDR3 DNA reads TGTGCCAGCAGCCCGGGGACAGTCAGTGGCTACACCTTC.

This clone was observed a few times. Other DNA sequences in the same sample also yield this CDR3. The CDR3 DNA reads as TGTGCCAGCAGCTTGTTCGGGGGCACTGAAGCTTTCTTT. Protein: CASSLFGGTEAFF. The rearrangement joins TRBV5-5 to TRBJ1-1; D is possibly TRBD1 (5 bases). Germline V lookup: CDR1 SGHKS, CDR2 YYEKEE (reference sequence). The V and J ends lost 1 base and 4 bases respectively, with 8 bases between them. This CDR3 is 13 amino acids long.

This clone was detected a few times. The chain employs TRBV10-3 and TRBJ1-1; 10 bases fit TRBD1. The CDR3 runs 15 residues. V shed 6 bases and J 3 bases; nucleotides not matched to a gene: 7. Germline loops: CDR1 ENHRY, CDR2 SYGVKD. CDR3 sequence: CAISPLGQGDTEAFF. For the CDR3, the DNA is TGTGCCATCAGCCCCCTCGGACAGGGGGACACTGAAGCTTTCTTT.

The gene calls are TRBV7-2 and TRBJ2-1; D remains unclear. Trimming left V 4 bases short and J 0 bases short, with 13 bases between. CDR1 is SGHTA, CDR2 FQGNSA, per germline. The CDR3 has 16 amino acids. The CDR3 sequence: CASSSGRSSSYNEQFF. The CDR3 nucleotides are TGTGCCAGCAGCTCTGGACGGTCAAGCTCCTACAATGAGCAGTTCTTC.

V and J are TRBV5-6 and TRBJ2-4, with unresolved D. Germline-derived CDR1 and CDR2 are SGHDT and YYEEEE. The V gene lost 3 bases and the J gene lost 0 bases, with 10 bases spanning the gap. The CDR3 is 15 residues long. CDR3 amino acids: CASSSIELAKNIQYF. DNA for the CDR3: TGTGCCAGCAGCTCAATTGAGCTAGCCAAAAACATTCAGTACTTC.

The rearrangement joins TRBV30 to TRBJ2-3; no reliable D call. The CDR3 runs 14 residues. V lost 0 bases and J 7 bases, leaving 14 bases between the germline ends. CDR1 is GTSNPN and CDR2 is SVGIG in the germline V gene (reference sequence). DNA for the CDR3: TGTGCCTGGAGTGTACCCCCAGGCATGTATACGCAGTATTTT. It specifies CAWSVPPGMYTQYF. The entire variable domain, with the rest obtained from reference TRBV30 and TRBJ2-3, is as follows: SQTIHQWPATLVQPVGSPLSLECTVEGTSNPNLYWYRQAAGRGLQLLFYSVGIGQISSEVPQNLSASRPQDRQFILSSKKLLLSDSGFYLCAWSVPPGMYTQYFGPGTRLTVL.

This clone was observed once. The rearrangement links TRBV7-6 to TRBJ1-4; 12 positions match TRBD1. V lost 3 bases to trimming and J lost 7 bases; unmatched junction nucleotides: 9. The CDR3 contains 17 residues. CDR1 and CDR2 from the germline V gene are SGHVS and FNYEAQ. The CDR3 protein is CASSFRGQGAFGEKLFF. CDR3 DNA: TGTGCCAGCAGCTTCCGGGGACAGGGGGCGTTTGGTGAAAAACTGTTTTTT. The full variable domain, with the rest looked up from reference TRBV7-6 and TRBJ1-4, is GAGVSQSPRYKVTKRGQDVALRCDPISGHVSLYWYRQALGQGPEFLTYFNYEAQQDKSGLPNDRFSAERPEGSISTLTIQRTEQRDSAMYRCASSFRGQGAFGEKLFFGSGTQLSVL.

J is TRBJ1-2 and V is TRBV19; TRBD1 matches 8 bases. The CDR3 has 15 amino acids. The V and J ends lost 3 bases and 4 bases, in that order; junction bases with no gene match: 7. The germline V gene has CDR1 LNHDA and CDR2 SQIVND (reference sequence). CDR3 region: CASSIQSDRGYGYTF. As DNA, the CDR3 is TGTGCCAGTAGTATCCAGTCCGACAGGGGCTATGGCTACACCTTC.

The chain is built from TRBV19 and TRBJ1-2; D is unclear. In germline, CDR1 is LNHDA, CDR2 SQIVND (reference sequence). CDR3 length: 13 amino acids. Trimming stripped 11 bases from V and 4 bases from J, with 17 bases between. CDR3 in DNA: TGTGCCTCTGGTCCGGTCGGGGTCTATGGCTACACCTTC. Its translation is CASGPVGVYGYTF.

The table lists this clone with a count of one. This sequence joins TRBV20-1 and TRBJ2-7; D call uncertain. With 4 bases removed from V and 4 bases from J, the gap between germline ends came to 8 bases. The CDR3 is 11 amino acids. Germline-derived CDR1 and CDR2 are DFQATT and SNEGSKA (reference sequence). The CDR3 is CSAMTRYEQYF. As DNA, the CDR3 is TGCAGTGCTATGACACGGTACGAGCAGTACTTC.

The gene calls are TRBV9 and TRBJ2-7; 14 positions agree with TRBD2. The CDR3 has 20 amino acids. With V trimmed by 0 bases and J by 4 bases, 15 bases remained unmatched. Germline lookup yields CDR1 SGDLS and CDR2 YYNGEE. CDR3 amino acids: CASSVEGTSGSFKGLYEQYF. The CDR3 coding sequence is TGTGCCAGCAGCGTAGAAGGGACTAGCGGGAGTTTTAAGGGCCTTTACGAGCAGTACTTC.

The chain employs TRBV6-5 and TRBJ2-1; 13 nucleotides line up with TRBD2. The ends lost 3 bases at V and 5 bases at J; junction bases unmatched: 4. Germline V gives CDR1 MNHEY, CDR2 SVGAGI. This CDR3 is 16 amino acids long. Here the CDR3 DNA reads TGTGCCAGCAGTTATGGGACTAGCGGGGCTCACAATGAGCAGTTCTTC. It yields the protein CASSYGTSGAHNEQFF.

The chain uses TRBV3-1 (or the pseudogene TRBV3-2) and TRBJ1-1; D remains unclear. Germline CDR1 reads LGHDT; CDR2 reads YNNKEL (reference sequence). There are 15 residues in the CDR3. V was cut by 4 bases and J by 0 bases, with 12 bases left in between. This chain's CDR3 is CASSRSGLVNTEAFF. DNA of the CDR3: TGTGCCAGCAGCCGGAGCGGACTCGTGAACACTGAAGCTTTCTTT.

The CDR3 region has the DNA TGTGCCAGCAGCTTGGCGGGGAGCCCCTATGGCTACACCTTC. Its translation is CASSLAGSPYGYTF. The chain has TRBV5-6 and TRBJ1-2, with D unresolved. In germline, CDR1 is SGHDT, CDR2 YYEEEE. V lost 0 bases, J lost 4 bases, and 10 bases lay in between. This CDR3 is built from 14 residues.